This section outlines one TCR beta chain sequence together with its context. The CDR3 runs to 13 residues. Trimming left V 1 base short and J 7 bases short, with 8 bases between. The sample is drawn from a study of blood T cell repertoires in COVID-19. About the study: Samples of COVID-19 (acute and convalescent) were obtained from the United States, Italy and Spain.

This table comes from immunoSEQ multiplex PCR, and its TCRdb copy is limited to in-frame clones, with some not included. The data show approximately 300,000 clones, 70% to 90% seen once. Sequenced: PBMCs or T cells enriched from blood (not recorded which). The chain carries TRBV12-3 or TRBV12-4 and TRBJ1-5, with D hard to call. This clonotype was sampled from a woman aged 18 to 35 who had recovered from COVID-19. The CDR3 bases are TGTGCCAGCAGTTTAGGGGGAGGACAGCCCCAGCATTTT. Amino acids: CASSLGGGQPQHF.